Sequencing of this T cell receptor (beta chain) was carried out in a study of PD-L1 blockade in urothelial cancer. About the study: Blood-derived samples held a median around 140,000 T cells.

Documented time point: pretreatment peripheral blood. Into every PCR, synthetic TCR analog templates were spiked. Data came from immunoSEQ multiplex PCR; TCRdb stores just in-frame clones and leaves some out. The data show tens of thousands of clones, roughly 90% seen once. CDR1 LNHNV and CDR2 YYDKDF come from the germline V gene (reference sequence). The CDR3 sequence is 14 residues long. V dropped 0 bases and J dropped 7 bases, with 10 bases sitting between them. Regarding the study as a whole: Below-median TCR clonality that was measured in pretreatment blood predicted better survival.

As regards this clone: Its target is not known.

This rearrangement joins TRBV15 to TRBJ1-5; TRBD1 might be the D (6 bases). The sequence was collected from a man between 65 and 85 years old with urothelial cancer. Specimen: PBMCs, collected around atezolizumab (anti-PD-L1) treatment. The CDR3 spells CATSREQGGQPQHF. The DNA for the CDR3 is TGTGCCACCAGCAGAGAACAGGGCGGCCAGCCCCAGCATTTT. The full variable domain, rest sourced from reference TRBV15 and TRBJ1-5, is DAMVIQNPRYQVTQFGKPVTLSCSQTLNHNVMYWYQQKSSQAPKLLFHYYDKDFNNEADTPDNFQSRRPNTSFCFLDIRSPGLGDTAMYLCATSREQGGQPQHFGDGTRLSIL.